One T cell receptor (beta chain) is described in this entry. This clonotype occurred many times. What antigen it recognizes has not been identified. No base quality values were provided; no much bigger clone lies one nucleotide off. Library prep was done by PCR. TCRdb shows the sequencer as Illumina HiSeq 2500. To normalize quantification of the TCRbeta repertoire, the TCR libraries were built with molecular barcoding that relied on unique molecular identifiers. TCRdb cleaned the public reads at Q25 with fastp, built clones with MiXCR and kept in-frame beta chains. Each CDR3 protein gets just one entry, which takes the most common genes and DNA from the rows behind it. The table for this sample lists some 300,000 distinct CDR3 sequences; over 9% of them were counted only once. The ten biggest clones cover 7% to 9.5% of the sample. In light of the paper, this sample's treatment or condition label describes: allogeneic hematopoietic cell transplantation with graft depleted of TCRalphabeta T cells and CD19 B cells. The transplant recipients were children given TCRalphabeta/CD19-depleted allogeneic hematopoietic cell grafts.

The sample is drawn from a study of T-cell reconstitution after alpha-beta-depleted transplantation in children (TCRdb year 2016). Study-level background: The study quantitatively tracked T-cell immune reconstitution after TCRalphabeta/CD19-depleted allogeneic hematopoietic cell transplantation in children using TCR repertoire profiling. Results the study describes overall, beyond this receptor: The frequencies of hyperexpanded clones fell over the following months, and after one year, T-cell counts and TCRbeta diversity were mostly attributed to newly produced T cells. The apparently early alphabetaT-cell count recovery about two months after transplant was reportedly dependent on only several hundred rapidly expanded clones derived from non-depleted graft cells. The high TCRbeta diversity at day 60 in some patients was ascribed to recipient T cells and intrathymic progenitors that had survived conditioning.

Looking up the germline V gene yields CDR1 SGDLS and CDR2 YYNGEE. From cysteine to phenylalanine, the CDR3 is 17 amino acids long. The kept DNA is CDR3 alone, 51 bases in frame from the first base. The V end gives up 4 bases and the J end 5 bases, leaving 10 bases in the junction not matched to a gene. Specimen: PBMCs, collected before TCRalphabeta/CD19-depleted stem cell transplant. The rearranged segments are TRBV9 and TRBJ2-7; 15 central bases correspond to TRBD2. This clonotype was sampled from a boy younger than two with acute myeloid leukemia, due to receive a stem cell transplant. CDR3 region: CASSKRGLAGGGDEQYF. The nucleotides are TGTGCCAGCAGCAAACGGGGACTAGCGGGAGGAGGCGACGAGCAGTACTTC.